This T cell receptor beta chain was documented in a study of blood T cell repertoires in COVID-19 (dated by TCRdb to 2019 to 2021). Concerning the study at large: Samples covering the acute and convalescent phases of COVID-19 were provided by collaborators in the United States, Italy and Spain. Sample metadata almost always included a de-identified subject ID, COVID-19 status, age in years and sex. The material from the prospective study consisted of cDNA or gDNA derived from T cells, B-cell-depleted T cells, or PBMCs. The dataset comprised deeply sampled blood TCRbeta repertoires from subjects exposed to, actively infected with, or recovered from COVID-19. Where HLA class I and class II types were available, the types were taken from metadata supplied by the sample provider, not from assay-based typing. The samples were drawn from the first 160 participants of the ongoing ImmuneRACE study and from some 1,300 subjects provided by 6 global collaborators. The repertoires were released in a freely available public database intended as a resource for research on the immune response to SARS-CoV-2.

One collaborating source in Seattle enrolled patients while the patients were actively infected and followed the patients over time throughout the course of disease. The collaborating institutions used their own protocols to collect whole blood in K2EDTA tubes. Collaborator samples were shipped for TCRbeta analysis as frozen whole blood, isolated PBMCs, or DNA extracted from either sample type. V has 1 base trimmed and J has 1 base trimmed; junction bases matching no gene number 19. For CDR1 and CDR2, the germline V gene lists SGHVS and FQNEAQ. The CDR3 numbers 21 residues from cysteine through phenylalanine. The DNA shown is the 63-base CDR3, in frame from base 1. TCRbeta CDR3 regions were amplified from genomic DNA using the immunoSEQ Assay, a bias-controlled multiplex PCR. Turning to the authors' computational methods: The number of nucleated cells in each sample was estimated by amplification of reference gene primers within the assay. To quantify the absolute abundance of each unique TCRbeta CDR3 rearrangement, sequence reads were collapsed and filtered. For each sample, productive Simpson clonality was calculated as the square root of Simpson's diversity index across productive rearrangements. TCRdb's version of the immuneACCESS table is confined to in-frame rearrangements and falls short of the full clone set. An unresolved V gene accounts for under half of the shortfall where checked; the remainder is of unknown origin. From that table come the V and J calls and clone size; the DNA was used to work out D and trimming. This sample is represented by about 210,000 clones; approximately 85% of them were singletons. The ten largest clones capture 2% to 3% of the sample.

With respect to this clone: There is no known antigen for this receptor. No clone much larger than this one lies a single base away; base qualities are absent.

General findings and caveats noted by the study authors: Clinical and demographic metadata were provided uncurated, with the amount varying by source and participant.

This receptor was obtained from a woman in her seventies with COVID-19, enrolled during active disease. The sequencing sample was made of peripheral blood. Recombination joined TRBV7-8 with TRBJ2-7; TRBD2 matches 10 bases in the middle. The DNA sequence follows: TGTGCCAGCAGCTTAGGTAGGGAGGGGGACCTTACTAGCGGGATTTCCTACGAGCAGTACTTC. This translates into CASSLGREGDLTSGISYEQYF.